In its sample, the clone carrying this T cell receptor beta chain was seen once. The sample originates from a study of blood T cell repertoires in COVID-19. Germline CDR1 reads GTSNPN; CDR2 reads SVGIG (reference sequence). V shed 5 bases and J 8 bases; nucleotides not matched to a gene: 5. The CDR3 spans 12 residues. Sequencing used immunoSEQ multiplex PCR; TCRdb keeps in-frame clones, though not all of them. The sample holds approximately 230,000 clones, around 86% seen once. The sequence was obtained from a man between 35 and 55 years old who had recovered from COVID-19. The gene calls are TRBV30 and TRBJ2-2; 7 bases map to TRBD2. Sequencing input: PBMCs or T cells enriched from blood (not recorded which). CDR3 nucleotide sequence: TGTGCCTGGGGAAATAGCGGGGGGGAGCTGTTTTTT. It is translated as CAWGNSGGELFF.